This TCR beta chain appears in the sequencing data of a study of blood T cell repertoires in COVID-19. At the level of the study: Sources were T cells, B-cell-depleted T cells, or PBMCs; the material itself was cDNA or gDNA.

Generated by immunoSEQ multiplex PCR, the TCRdb table keeps only in-frame clones and is missing some. Of approximately 200,000 clones in the sample, roughly 88% were seen once. Study members were between roughly 18 and 100 years old and lived in about two dozen US regions. Per the germline V gene, CDR1 is GTSNPN and CDR2 is SVGIG (reference sequence). Trimming removed 3 bases from V and 8 bases from J; junction bases left unmatched: 3. This CDR3 has 13 amino acids. The source of this sequence is a woman younger than 45 who had recovered from COVID-19. The chain joins TRBV30 to TRBJ1-6, with TRBD1 matching over 8 bases. The sample taken for sequencing was PBMCs or T cells enriched from blood (not recorded which). The CDR3 protein is CAWSATGDSPLHF. CDR3 nucleotide sequence: TGTGCCTGGAGCGCGACAGGGGATTCACCCCTCCACTTT.